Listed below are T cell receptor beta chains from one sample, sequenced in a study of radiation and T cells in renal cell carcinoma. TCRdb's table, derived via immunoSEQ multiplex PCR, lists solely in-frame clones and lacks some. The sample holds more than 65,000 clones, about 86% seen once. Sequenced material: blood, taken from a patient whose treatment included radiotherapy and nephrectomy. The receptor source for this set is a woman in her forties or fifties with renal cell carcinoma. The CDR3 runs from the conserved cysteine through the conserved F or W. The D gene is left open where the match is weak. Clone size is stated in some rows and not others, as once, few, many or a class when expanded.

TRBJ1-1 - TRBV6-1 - CASSEAGSGAEAFF TGTGCCAGCAGTGAAGCGGGCAGCGGGGCTGAAGCTTTCTTT
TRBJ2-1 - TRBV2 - CASSQGKGSYNEQFF TGTGCCAGCAGTCAGGGGAAGGGCTCCTACAATGAGCAGTTCTTC
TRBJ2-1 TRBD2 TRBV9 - CASSVESGMLSYNEQFF TGTGCCAGCAGCGTAGAAAGCGGGATGCTTTCCTACAATGAGCAGTTCTTC
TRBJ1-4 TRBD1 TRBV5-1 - CASSLGTGRNEKLFF TGCGCCAGCAGCTTAGGGACAGGGAGGAATGAAAAACTGTTTTTT
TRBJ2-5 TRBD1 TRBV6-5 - CASSSGQGRETQYF TGTGCCAGCAGTTCTGGACAGGGCCGGGAGACCCAGTACTTC
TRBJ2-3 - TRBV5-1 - CASSLDGGIFADTQYF TGCGCCAGCAGCTTGGATGGCGGGATCTTCGCAGATACGCAGTATTTT
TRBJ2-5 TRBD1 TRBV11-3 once CASSLGTGVQETQYF TGTGCCAGCAGCTTAGGGACAGGAGTCCAAGAGACCCAGTACTTC
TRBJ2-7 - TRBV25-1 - CASSSGWGEYF TGTGCCAGCAGTTCAGGGTGGGGGGAGTACTTC
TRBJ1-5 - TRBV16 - CASSPGRGNQPQHF TGTGCCAGCAGCCCTGGGAGAGGCAATCAGCCCCAGCATTTT
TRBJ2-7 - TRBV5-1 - CASSPDPSYEQYF TGCGCCAGCAGCCCGGACCCGTCCTACGAGCAGTACTTC
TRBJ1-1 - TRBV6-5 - CASSVRGLNTEAFF TGTGCCAGCAGTGTGAGGGGTTTGAACACTGAAGCTTTCTTT
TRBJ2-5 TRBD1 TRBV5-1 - CASSLVGTDEETQYF TGCGCCAGCAGCTTGGTTGGGACAGACGAAGAGACCCAGTACTTC
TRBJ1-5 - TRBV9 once CASSAGDGGSQPQHF TGTGCCAGCAGCGCGGGGGACGGGGGCTCTCAGCCCCAGCATTTT
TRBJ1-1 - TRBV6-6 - CASSPRLNTEAFF TGTGCCAGCAGTCCCAGATTGAACACTGAAGCTTTCTTT
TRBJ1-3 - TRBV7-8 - CASSSGTAGDTIYF TGTGCCAGCAGCTCCGGGACGGCCGGGGACACCATATATTTT
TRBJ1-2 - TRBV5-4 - CASSLISRDYGYTF TGTGCCAGCAGCTTGATATCAAGGGACTATGGCTACACCTTC
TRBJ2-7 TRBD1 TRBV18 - CASSPRQGATYEQYF TGTGCCAGCTCACCTAGACAGGGCGCAACCTACGAGCAGTACTTC
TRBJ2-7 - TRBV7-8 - CASSLYVGPTAYEQYF TGTGCCAGCAGCTTATATGTGGGTCCAACTGCCTACGAGCAGTACTTC
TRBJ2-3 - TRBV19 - CASSIGDSTDTQYF TGTGCCAGTAGTATAGGCGATAGCACAGATACGCAGTATTTT
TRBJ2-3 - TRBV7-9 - CAVTDTQYF TGTGCGGTCACAGATACGCAGTATTTT
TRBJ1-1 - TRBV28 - CASSQRRNTEAFF TGTGCCAGCAGTCAGAGGCGGAACACTGAAGCTTTCTTT
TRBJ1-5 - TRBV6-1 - CASSEVLGQPQHF TGTGCCAGCAGTGAAGTTCTGGGTCAGCCCCAGCATTTT
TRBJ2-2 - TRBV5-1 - CASYQGGELFF TGCGCCAGTTATCAGGGCGGGGAGCTGTTTTTT
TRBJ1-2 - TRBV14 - CASSQDYRPYSNYGYTF TGTGCCAGCAGCCAAGATTACAGGCCGTACAGTAACTATGGCTACACCTTC
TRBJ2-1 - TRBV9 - CASSETGSSYNEQFF TGTGCCAGCAGCGAGACAGGCAGCTCCTACAATGAGCAGTTCTTC
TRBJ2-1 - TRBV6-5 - CASGRPLFEQFF TGTGCCAGCGGCCGCCCGCTCTTCGAGCAGTTCTTC
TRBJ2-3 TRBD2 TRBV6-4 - CASSAGLAGTDTQYF TGTGCCAGCAGTGCAGGACTAGCGGGCACAGATACGCAGTATTTT
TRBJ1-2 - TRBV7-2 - CASSPRNYGYTF TGTGCCAGCAGCCCCCGGAACTATGGCTACACCTTC
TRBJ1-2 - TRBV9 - CASSVLGTSYGYTF TGTGCCAGCAGCGTACTGGGGACATCCTATGGCTACACCTTC
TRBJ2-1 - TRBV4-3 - CASSQESTGGEQFF TGCGCCAGCAGCCAAGAGAGTACGGGCGGTGAGCAGTTCTTC
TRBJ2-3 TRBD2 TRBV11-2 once CASSLAGGDTDTQYF TGTGCCAGCAGCTTAGCCGGGGGGGACACAGATACGCAGTATTTT
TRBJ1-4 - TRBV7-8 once CASSLQGNEKLFF TGTGCCAGCAGCTTACAGGGTAATGAAAAACTGTTTTTT
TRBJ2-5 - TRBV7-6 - CASSLGGQETQYF TGTGCCAGCAGCTTAGGAGGGCAAGAGACCCAGTACTTC
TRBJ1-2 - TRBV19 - CASSTPGTTHTF TGTGCCAGTAGTACGCCCGGGACAACTCACACCTTC
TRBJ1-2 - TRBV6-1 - CASSESGGNGYTF TGTGCCAGCAGTGAATCGGGGGGTAATGGCTACACCTTC
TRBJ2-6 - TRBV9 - CASSVVGRASGANVLTF TGTGCCAGCAGCGTAGTGGGGCGGGCCTCTGGGGCCAACGTCCTGACTTTC
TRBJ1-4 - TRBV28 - CASSLPGAGTNEKLFF TGTGCCAGCAGTTTACCCGGGGCGGGAACCAATGAAAAACTGTTTTTT
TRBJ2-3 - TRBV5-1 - CASSLQGGSTDTQYF TGCGCCAGCAGCTTGCAGGGGGGCAGCACAGATACGCAGTATTTT
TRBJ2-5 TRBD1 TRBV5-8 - CASSLRGQPRETQYF TGTGCCAGCAGCTTGAGGGGACAGCCTCGAGAGACCCAGTACTTC
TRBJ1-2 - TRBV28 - CASGQGRSNYGYTF TGTGCCAGCGGTCAGGGAAGGTCTAACTATGGCTACACCTTC
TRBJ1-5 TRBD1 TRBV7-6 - CASSSDRVRNQPQHF TGTGCCAGCAGCTCGGACAGGGTTAGGAATCAGCCCCAGCATTTT
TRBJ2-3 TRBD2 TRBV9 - CASSSTSGGTDTQYF TGTGCCAGCAGCTCGACTAGCGGGGGCACAGATACGCAGTATTTT
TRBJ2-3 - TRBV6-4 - CASSDRGLTDTQYF TGTGCCAGCAGTGACAGGGGTCTCACAGATACGCAGTATTTT
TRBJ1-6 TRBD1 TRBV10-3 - CAISARQGANSPLHF TGTGCCATCAGTGCCCGGCAGGGGGCGAATTCACCCCTCCACTTT
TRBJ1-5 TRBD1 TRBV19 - CASSMDRVVGQPQHF TGTGCCAGTAGTATGGACAGGGTGGTAGGTCAGCCCCAGCATTTT
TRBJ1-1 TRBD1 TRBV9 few CASSAKTAGGRAEAFF TGTGCCAGCAGCGCCAAAACTGCAGGGGGAAGGGCTGAAGCTTTCTTT
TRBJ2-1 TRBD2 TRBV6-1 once CASSTERGANNEQFF TGTGCCAGCAGTACCGAGCGGGGGGCCAACAATGAGCAGTTCTTC
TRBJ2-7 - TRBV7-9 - CASSLGYRGLSWYEQYF TGTGCCAGCAGCTTAGGGTACAGGGGACTGTCTTGGTACGAGCAGTACTTC
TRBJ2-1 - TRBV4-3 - CASSQVGMGFHNEQFF TGCGCCAGCAGCCAAGTCGGCATGGGGTTCCACAATGAGCAGTTCTTC
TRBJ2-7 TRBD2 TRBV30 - CAFSRGGSEQYF TGTGCCTTCAGTCGGGGGGGTAGCGAGCAGTACTTC